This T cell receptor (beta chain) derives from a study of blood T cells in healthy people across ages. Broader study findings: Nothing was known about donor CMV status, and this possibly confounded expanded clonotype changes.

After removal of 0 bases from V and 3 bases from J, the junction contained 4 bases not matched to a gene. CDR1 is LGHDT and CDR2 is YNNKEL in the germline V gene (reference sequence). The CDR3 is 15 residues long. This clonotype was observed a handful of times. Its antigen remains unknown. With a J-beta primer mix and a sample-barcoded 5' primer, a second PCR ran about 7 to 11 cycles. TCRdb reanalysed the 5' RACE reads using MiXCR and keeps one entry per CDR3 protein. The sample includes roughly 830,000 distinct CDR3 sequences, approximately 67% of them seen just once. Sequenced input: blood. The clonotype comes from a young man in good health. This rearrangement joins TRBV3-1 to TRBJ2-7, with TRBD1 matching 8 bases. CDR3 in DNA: TGTGCCAGCAGCCAAGATAGGGGACAGGACTACGAGCAGTACTTC. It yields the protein CASSQDRGQDYEQYF.